This T cell receptor beta chain was obtained from a study of blood T cell repertoires in COVID-19. Study in general: Material from acute and convalescent COVID-19 was sourced from the United States, Italy and Spain. T cells, B-cell-depleted T cells, or PBMCs supplied cDNA or gDNA.

Authors' analysis steps: Amplification of reference gene primers was used by the study to estimate nucleated cell counts. Using immunoSEQ multiplex PCR, the repertoire was profiled, and TCRdb retains in-frame clones only, with some absent. The V and J calls and the clone size are those of that table, but D and trimming were determined from the DNA. Among 120,000 or so clones listed, over 55% were seen once. Germline trimming cut 4 bases from V and 10 bases from J; bases unmatched to any gene: 12. The CDR3 covers 16 residues. Germline CDR1 SGDLS, CDR2 YYNGEE. The TCR sequence derives from a woman aged 65 to 85 with acute or convalescent COVID-19. Sequencing used peripheral blood. The V call is TRBV9, the J call TRBJ1-6; TRBD1 agrees at 9 bases. The CDR3 DNA reads as TGTGCCAGCAGCTCCCAAACAGGGGGCATGGGCTCACCCCTCCACTTT. Amino acid sequence: CASSSQTGGMGSPLHF.